The rows below give T cell receptor beta chains drawn from one sample of a study of shared clonotypes between healthy human individuals. Repertoires were generated with immunoSEQ multiplex PCR, while TCRdb's copy carries only in-frame clones and drops some. The profile shows more than 2 million clones, more than 90% of them singletons. The material sequenced was naive CD4+ T cells sorted from blood. Every receptor here comes from a man younger than 35 in good health. Both conserved end residues are part of each CDR3. D genes are given only for firm matches. Clone sizes are given selectively: once, few, many, or a class where the clone is expanded.

TRBD2	TRBJ2-3	NA	TRBV4-1	TGCGCCAGCAGCCAAGATCTCTCCCAGCGGGGGGGCCTTGATACGCAGTATTTT	CASSQDLSQRGGLDTQYF
TRBD1	TRBJ1-5	once	TRBV2	TGTGCCAGCAGTCAACAGGGGGCGAGGGATCAGCCCCAGCATTTT	CASSQQGARDQPQHF
TRBD2	TRBJ2-3	NA	TRBV7-9	TGTGCCAGCAGCAGTGCGCGGGGGGGCCCCACAGATACGCAGTATTTT	CASSSARGGPTDTQYF
NA	TRBJ1-4	NA	TRBV6-6	TGTGCCAGCACAGGGAATGAAAAACTGTTTTTT	CASTGNEKLFF
NA	TRBJ2-1	NA	TRBV2	TGTGCCAGCAGTGTCCGGGGGCTCTATGAGCAGTTCTTC	CASSVRGLYEQFF
NA	TRBJ2-7	NA	TRBV11-3	TGTGCCAGCAGCTTAGGGTTGGGGGGCCTCGACGAGCAGTACTTC	CASSLGLGGLDEQYF
NA	TRBJ2-2	NA	TRBV2	TGTGCCAGCAGTGAGTGGGGGGCTAACACCGGGGAGCTGTTTTTT	CASSEWGANTGELFF
TRBD1	TRBJ1-1	NA	TRBV18	TGTGCCAGCTCACGGAACAGGGGAGGCACTGAAGCTTTCTTT	CASSRNRGGTEAFF
NA	TRBJ2-2	NA	TRBV30	TGTGCCTGGAGTGTACTAAGGCAGGGGAACACCGGGGAGCTGTTTTTT	CAWSVLRQGNTGELFF
TRBD1	TRBJ1-3	once	TRBV7-9	TGTGCCAGCAGCCCTACATCCGACAGGGGGACTGGAAACACCATATATTTT	CASSPTSDRGTGNTIYF
TRBD1	TRBJ1-2	NA	TRBV28	TGTGCCAGCAGTACACCCCAGGGACAGAAGTATGGCTACACCTTC	CASSTPQGQKYGYTF
NA	TRBJ1-5	NA	TRBV7-2	TGTGCCAGCAGCTTAGACAGGGCCAATCAGCCCCAGCATTTT	CASSLDRANQPQHF
NA	TRBJ1-1	NA	TRBV16	TGTGCCAGCAGCCAACAGGGGCCCACTGAAGCTTTCTTT	CASSQQGPTEAFF
TRBD2	TRBJ2-7	NA	TRBV18	TGTGCCAGCTCACCTTCTAGCGGGAATAGCTACGAGCAGTACTTC	CASSPSSGNSYEQYF
NA	TRBJ1-6	NA	TRBV10-3	TGTGCCATCAGTGAGCGGGGGTTACCACCCCTCCACTTT	CAISERGLPPLHF
NA	TRBJ1-2	NA	TRBV6-5	TGTGCCAGCAGCCTACCAGGCTTCGGCTACACCTTC	CASSLPGFGYTF
TRBD1	TRBJ2-3	NA	TRBV7-9	TGTGCCAGCAGCTTGAACCAGGACAGGGCAGATACGCAGTATTTT	CASSLNQDRADTQYF
TRBD1	TRBJ2-7	once	TRBV25-1	TGTGCCAGCAGGGGACAGGGGGCCCACGAGCAGTACTTC	CASRGQGAHEQYF
TRBD2	TRBJ2-3	NA	TRBV7-9	TGTGCCAGCAGCTTAGGGCGAGCGGGGAGCACAGATACGCAGTATTTT	CASSLGRAGSTDTQYF
NA	TRBJ2-7	NA	TRBV5-4	TGTGCCAGCAGCCGGACCTTAGGGGACTCCTCATGGCGGGAGCAGTACTTC	CASSRTLGDSSWREQYF
TRBD1	TRBJ1-6	NA	TRBV11-3	TGTGCCAGCAGCCTCCGAACCGGGACAGGAATTCTACCCCTCCACTTT	CASSLRTGTGILPLHF
NA	TRBJ1-1	NA	TRBV10-1	TGCGCCAGCAGTGCGGGGGCCGCGAACACTGAAGCTTTCTTT	CASSAGAANTEAFF
TRBD1	TRBJ2-3	NA	TRBV30	TGTGCCTGGAGTTGGGGCAGGGGGCCAGGCACAGATACGCAGTATTTT	CAWSWGRGPGTDTQYF
TRBD1	TRBJ2-6	once	TRBV27	TGTGCCAGCAGTCCAAGGGGGCTTGGGGCCAACGTCCTGACTTTC	CASSPRGLGANVLTF
NA	TRBJ1-1	NA	TRBV29-1	TGCAGCGTTGCCAAGGTCATGAACACTGAAGCTTTCTTT	CSVAKVMNTEAFF
TRBD2	TRBJ2-7	NA	TRBV6-5	TGTGCCAGCAGTTTCAGACTAGCGGGAGGGGCACGCGAGCAGTACTTC	CASSFRLAGGAREQYF
TRBD2	TRBJ2-2	NA	TRBV7-2	TGTGCCAGCAGCTTAGAAAGCGGGAAGTACACCGGGGAGCTGTTTTTT	CASSLESGKYTGELFF
NA	TRBJ2-5	NA	TRBV7-9	TGTGCCAGCACCCAGGGGGGCAGGGTTCGGGAGACCCAGTACTTC	CASTQGGRVRETQYF
TRBD1	TRBJ1-1	once	TRBV27	TGTGCCAGCAGTCCCCGGGACAGGGGGCTGGCTTTCTTT	CASSPRDRGLAFF
NA	TRBJ2-3	NA	TRBV19	TGTGCCAGTAGTACCGGGATTCAGTTCTTCGTGCCAGATACGCAGTATTTT	CASSTGIQFFVPDTQYF
TRBD1	TRBJ1-6	NA	TRBV28	TGTGCCAGCACAGGGGGAGCGGATTCACCCCTCCACTTT	CASTGGADSPLHF
NA	TRBJ2-5	NA	TRBV18	TGTGCCAGCTCACCTATCAGGGGTCGGGAGACCCAGTACTTC	CASSPIRGRETQYF
NA	TRBJ2-5	once	TRBV30	TGTGCCTGGAGTGTCGGGGCGCGAGAGACCCAGTACTTC	CAWSVGARETQYF
NA	TRBJ1-5	NA	TRBV25-1	TGTGCCAGCAGTGAAAAACGTGAGGGCAATCAGCCCCAGCATTTT	CASSEKREGNQPQHF
NA	TRBJ2-7	NA	TRBV6-1	TGTGCCAGCAGTGACACCAGTTACCCCTACGAGCAGTACTTC	CASSDTSYPYEQYF
NA	TRBJ1-5	NA	TRBV5-1	TGCGCCAGCAGCTTGGACAGGGCCACTCAGCCCCAGCATTTT	CASSLDRATQPQHF
TRBD1	TRBJ1-5	NA	TRBV28	TGTGCCAGCAGGCAGGGGGCCCTTGGCAATCAGCCCCAGCATTTT	CASRQGALGNQPQHF
NA	TRBJ2-7	once	TRBV12-5	TGTGCTAGTGGTGACCCGAGCCCCGGGACTTTTTTTAGGGATTACGAGCAGTACTTC	CASGDPSPGTFFRDYEQYF
NA	TRBJ2-7	NA	TRBV5-1	TGCGCCAGCAGCTTGGTAGGCGAGCAGTACTTC	CASSLVGEQYF
TRBD1	TRBJ2-5	NA	TRBV18	TGTGCCAGCTCACCGATGGGGACAGGGGCCCCACAAGAGACCCAGTACTTC	CASSPMGTGAPQETQYF
NA	TRBJ1-1	NA	TRBV5-1	TGCGCCAGCAGCACGGGGGCGAGGGGTGGCACTGAAGCTTTCTTT	CASSTGARGGTEAFF
TRBD1	TRBJ1-2	NA	TRBV5-4	TGTGCCAGCAGCCCTGACAGGGGGACGGGCGGCTACACCTTC	CASSPDRGTGGYTF
NA	TRBJ1-1	NA	TRBV7-8	TGTGCCAGCAGCTTGGTCTCGAAGCCTGAAGCTTTCTTT	CASSLVSKPEAFF
TRBD2	TRBJ2-2	NA	TRBV19	TGTGCCAGTAGTATAGGACTAGCGGCGGGCGGGGAGCTGTTTTTT	CASSIGLAAGGELFF
TRBD2	TRBJ2-7	NA	TRBV5-1	TGCGCCAGCAGCATAGGCGGGACTAGCGCCTCCTACGAGCAGTACTTC	CASSIGGTSASYEQYF